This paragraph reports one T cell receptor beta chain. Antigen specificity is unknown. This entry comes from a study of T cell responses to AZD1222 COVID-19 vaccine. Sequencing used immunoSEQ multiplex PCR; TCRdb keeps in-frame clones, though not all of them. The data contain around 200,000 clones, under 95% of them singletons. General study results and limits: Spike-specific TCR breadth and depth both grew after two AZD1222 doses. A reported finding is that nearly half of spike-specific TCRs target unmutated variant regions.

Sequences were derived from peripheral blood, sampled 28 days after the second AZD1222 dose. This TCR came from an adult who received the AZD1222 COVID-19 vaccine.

The CDR3 nucleotides read TGTGCCAGCAGCTTGCAAGGGGAATACGAGCAGTACTTC. Encoded protein: CASSLQGEYEQYF. V gene TRBV11-3 combines with J gene TRBJ2-7; weak D call: TRBD1 (5 bases). The CDR3 contains 13 residues. Germline CDR1 and CDR2: SGHNT and YENEEA. With 3 bases removed from V and 4 bases from J, the gap between germline ends came to 10 bases.